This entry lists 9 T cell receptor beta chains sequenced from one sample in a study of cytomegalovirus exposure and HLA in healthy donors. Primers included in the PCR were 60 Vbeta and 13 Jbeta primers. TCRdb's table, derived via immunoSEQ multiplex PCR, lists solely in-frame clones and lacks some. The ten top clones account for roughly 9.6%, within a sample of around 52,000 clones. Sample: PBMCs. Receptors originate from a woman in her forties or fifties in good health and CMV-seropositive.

The DNA of the CDR3 is TGTGCCAGCAGTGCGAGGGACATTCAAGAGACCCAGTACTTC. It is translated as CASSARDIQETQYF. The V gene is TRBV2, the J gene TRBJ2-5; weak D call: TRBD1 (6 bases). The CDR3 length is 14 residues. The ends were cut back, 4 bases at V and 2 bases at J, with 11 bases in the middle. Per germline, CDR1 SNHLY and CDR2 FYNNEI.

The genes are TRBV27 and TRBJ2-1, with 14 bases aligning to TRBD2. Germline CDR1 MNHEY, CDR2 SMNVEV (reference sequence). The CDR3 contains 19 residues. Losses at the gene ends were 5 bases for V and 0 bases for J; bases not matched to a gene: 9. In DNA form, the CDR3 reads TGTGCCAGCAGTCCGGGACTAGCGGGAGCTCAGAGCTCCTACAATGAGCAGTTCTTC. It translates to CASSPGLAGAQSSYNEQFF.

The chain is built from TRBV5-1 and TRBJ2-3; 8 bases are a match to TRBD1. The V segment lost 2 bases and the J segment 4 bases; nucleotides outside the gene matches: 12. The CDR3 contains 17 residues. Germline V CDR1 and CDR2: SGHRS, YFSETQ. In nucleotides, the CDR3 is TGCGCCAGCAGCTTAGACAGCCGACAGGGGTTAGCAGATACGCAGTATTTT. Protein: CASSLDSRQGLADTQYF.

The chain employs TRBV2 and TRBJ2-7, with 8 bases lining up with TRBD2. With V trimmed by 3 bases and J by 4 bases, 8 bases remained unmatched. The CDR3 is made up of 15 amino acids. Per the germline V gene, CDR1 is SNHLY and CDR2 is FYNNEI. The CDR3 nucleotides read TGTGCCAGCAGTGACGAGGGACTAGTTTCGTACGAGCAGTACTTC. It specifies CASSDEGLVSYEQYF.

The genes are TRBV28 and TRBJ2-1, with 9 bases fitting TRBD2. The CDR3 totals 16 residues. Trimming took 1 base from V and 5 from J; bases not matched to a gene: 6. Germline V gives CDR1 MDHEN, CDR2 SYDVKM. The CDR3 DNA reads TGTGCCAGCAGTTTATACCCCAGCGGGAGGAACAATGAGCAGTTCTTC. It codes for CASSLYPSGRNNEQFF.

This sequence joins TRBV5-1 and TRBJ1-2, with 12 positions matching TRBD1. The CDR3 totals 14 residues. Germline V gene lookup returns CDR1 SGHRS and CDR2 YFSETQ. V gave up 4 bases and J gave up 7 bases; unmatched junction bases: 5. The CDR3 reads CASSGDRGRSGYTF. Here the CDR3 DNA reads TGCGCCAGCAGCGGGGACAGGGGGCGAAGTGGCTACACCTTC.

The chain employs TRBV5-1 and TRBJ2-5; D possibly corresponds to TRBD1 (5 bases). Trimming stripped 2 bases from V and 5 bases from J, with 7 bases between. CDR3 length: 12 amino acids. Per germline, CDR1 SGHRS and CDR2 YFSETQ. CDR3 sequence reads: CASSFQGETQYF. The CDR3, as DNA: TGCGCCAGCAGCTTTCAGGGCGAGACCCAGTACTTC.

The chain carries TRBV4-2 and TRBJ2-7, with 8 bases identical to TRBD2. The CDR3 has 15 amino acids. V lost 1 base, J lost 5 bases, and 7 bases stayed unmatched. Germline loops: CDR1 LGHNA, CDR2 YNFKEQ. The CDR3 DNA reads TGTGCCAGCAGCCAAGTTACTAGCGGCGCTAACGAGCAGTACTTC. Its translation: CASSQVTSGANEQYF.

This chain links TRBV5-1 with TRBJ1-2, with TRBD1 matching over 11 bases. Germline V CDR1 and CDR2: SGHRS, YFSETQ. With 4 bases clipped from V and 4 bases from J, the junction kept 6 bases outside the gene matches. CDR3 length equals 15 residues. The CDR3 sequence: CASSQDRGRLYGYTF. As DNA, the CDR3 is TGCGCCAGCAGCCAGGACAGGGGGCGGCTCTATGGCTACACCTTC. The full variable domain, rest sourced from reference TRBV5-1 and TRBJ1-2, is KAGVTQTPRYLIKTRGQQVTLSCSPISGHRSVSWYQQTPGQGLQFLFEYFSETQRNKGNFPGRFSGRQFSNSRSEMNVSTLELGDSALYLCASSQDRGRLYGYTFGSGTRLTVV.